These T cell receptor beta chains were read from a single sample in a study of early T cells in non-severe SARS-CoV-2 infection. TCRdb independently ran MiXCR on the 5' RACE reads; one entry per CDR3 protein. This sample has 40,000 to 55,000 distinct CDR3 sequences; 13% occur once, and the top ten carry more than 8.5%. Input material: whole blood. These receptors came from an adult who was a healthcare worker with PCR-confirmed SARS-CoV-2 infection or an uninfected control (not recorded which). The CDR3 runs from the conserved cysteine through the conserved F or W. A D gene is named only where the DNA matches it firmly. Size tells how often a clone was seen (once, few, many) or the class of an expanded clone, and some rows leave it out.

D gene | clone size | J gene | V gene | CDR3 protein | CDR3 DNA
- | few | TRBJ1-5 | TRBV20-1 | CSARVGRSQPQHF | TGCAGTGCTAGGGTGGGGAGAAGTCAGCCCCAGCATTTT
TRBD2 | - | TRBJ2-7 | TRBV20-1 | CSATLADSHYEQYF | TGCAGTGCTACTCTAGCGGACTCTCACTACGAGCAGTACTTC
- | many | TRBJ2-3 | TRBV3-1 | CASSSGADTQYF | TGTGCCAGCAGCTCGGGGGCAGATACGCAGTATTTT
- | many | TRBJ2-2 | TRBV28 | CASNRPLNTGELFF | TGTGCCAGCAACCGTCCCCTCAACACCGGGGAGCTGTTTTTT
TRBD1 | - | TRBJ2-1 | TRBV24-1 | CATSETGASYNEQFF | TGTGCCACCAGTGAGACAGGGGCGTCCTACAATGAGCAGTTCTTC
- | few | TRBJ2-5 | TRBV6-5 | CASSYSPALQETQYF | TGTGCCAGCAGTTACTCGCCCGCTCTTCAAGAGACCCAGTACTTC
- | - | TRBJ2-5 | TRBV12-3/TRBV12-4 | CASSDTPRETQYF | TGTGCCAGCAGTGATACCCCGCGGGAGACCCAGTACTTC
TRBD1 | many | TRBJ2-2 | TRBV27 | CASKKTGGWTGELFF | TGTGCCAGCAAGAAGACAGGGGGCTGGACCGGGGAGCTGTTTTTT
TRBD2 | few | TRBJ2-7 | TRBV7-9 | CASSTPGRGEYEQYF | TGTGCCAGCAGCACCCCGGGGAGGGGAGAATACGAGCAGTACTTC
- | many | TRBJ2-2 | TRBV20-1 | CSASPGSGELFF | TGCAGTGCTAGCCCGGGGAGCGGGGAGCTGTTTTTT
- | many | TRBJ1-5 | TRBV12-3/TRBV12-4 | CASSLRQNQPQHF | TGTGCCAGCAGTCTTAGACAGAATCAGCCCCAGCATTTT
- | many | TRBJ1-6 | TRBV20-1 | CSATGGVYSPLHF | TGCAGTGCTACGGGTGGGGTCTATTCACCCCTCCACTTT
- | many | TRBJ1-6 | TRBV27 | CASTETGNSPLHF | TGTGCCAGCACCGAGACAGGAAATTCACCCCTCCACTTT
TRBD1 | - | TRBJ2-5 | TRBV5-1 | CASSPQGAQETQYF | TGCGCCAGCAGCCCACAGGGGGCCCAAGAGACCCAGTACTTC
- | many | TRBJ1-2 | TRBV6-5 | CASRPGANYGYTF | TGTGCCAGCAGGCCGGGAGCTAACTATGGCTACACCTTC
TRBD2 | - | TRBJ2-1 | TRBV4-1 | CASSQDPSGSFYNEQFF | TGCGCCAGCAGCCAAGATCCTAGCGGGAGTTTCTACAATGAGCAGTTCTTC
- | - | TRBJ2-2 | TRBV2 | CAISYRRGGELFF | TGTGCCATTTCCTACCGACGCGGCGGGGAGCTGTTTTTT
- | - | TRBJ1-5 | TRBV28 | CASSLWQINQPQHF | TGTGCCAGCAGTTTGTGGCAGATAAATCAGCCCCAGCATTTT
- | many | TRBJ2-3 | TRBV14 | CASSALPIADTQYF | TGTGCCAGCAGCGCGCTCCCTATCGCGGATACGCAGTATTTT
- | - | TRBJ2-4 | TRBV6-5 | CASSYGGPKIAKNIQYF | TGTGCCAGCAGTTACGGGGGCCCCAAGATAGCCAAAAACATTCAGTACTTC
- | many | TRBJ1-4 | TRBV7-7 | CASSPGLLGEKLFF | TGTGCCAGCAGCCCCGGACTCTTAGGGGAAAAACTGTTTTTT
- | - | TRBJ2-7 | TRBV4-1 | CASSQDLLQYF | TGCGCCAGCAGCCAAGATTTATTGCAGTACTTC
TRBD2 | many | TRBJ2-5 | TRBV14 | CASSQVRAGGQETQYF | TGTGCCAGCAGCCAAGTGAGAGCGGGGGGGCAAGAGACCCAGTACTTC
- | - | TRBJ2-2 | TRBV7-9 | CASSLAGPTGELFF | TGTGCCAGCAGCTTAGCGGGGCCTACCGGGGAGCTGTTTTTT
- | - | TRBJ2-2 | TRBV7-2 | CASSFEGRVTGELFF | TGTGCCAGCAGCTTCGAGGGGCGCGTGACCGGGGAGCTGTTTTTT
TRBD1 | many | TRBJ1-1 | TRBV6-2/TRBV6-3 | CASRRDRPLYQPRRAFF | TGTGCCAGCAGGCGGGACAGGCCCCTTTATCAGCCACGGCGAGCTTTCTTT
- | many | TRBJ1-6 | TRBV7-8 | CASSPRASTGRNSPLHF | TGTGCCAGCAGCCCAAGGGCGTCGACAGGACGAAATTCACCCCTCCACTTT
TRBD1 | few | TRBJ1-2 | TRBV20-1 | CSARDSGTAYGYTF | TGCAGTGCTAGAGATTCCGGGACAGCCTATGGCTACACCTTC